The subject of this entry is one TCR beta chain. These data originate in a study of T cell changes during pregnancy in multiple sclerosis. Repertoires were generated with immunoSEQ multiplex PCR, while TCRdb's copy carries only in-frame clones and drops some. The sample includes about 24,000 clones, more than 85% of them seen just once. The CDR3 is 16 amino acids. Unmatched junction bases numbered 5, after V lost 1 base and J lost 3 bases. CDR1 and CDR2 (germline): SGHDT, YYEEEE. The TCR sequence derives from a female donor in good health, enrolled as a control in a pregnancy study. The gene calls are TRBV5-6 and TRBJ2-2; 8 bases match TRBD2. The sample here was CD4+ T cells from peripheral blood mononuclear cells, taken in the second trimester of pregnancy. CDR3 in amino acids: CASSLPSSGHTGELFF. In nucleotides, the CDR3 is TGTGCCAGCAGCTTGCCGTCTAGCGGGCACACCGGGGAGCTGTTTTTT.